The 25 T cell receptor beta chains in this list originate from one sample, sequenced in a study of human T cells and chemical hapten exposure. The time point was: healthy volunteer bleed at 2 weeks. Total RNA extraction was carried out from unfractionated whole blood. TCRdb redid the calling of the RACE reads with MiXCR, one entry per CDR3 protein. Among over 45,000 distinct CDR3 sequences listed, roughly 4.5% were seen once. Sequenced input: whole blood. Receptors were obtained from a female donor in good health. Some clones in this sample may be carry-over from other donors' samples.

This clonotype was counted at least ten times. The rearrangement joins TRBV29-1 to TRBJ2-7; 7 bases are a match to TRBD2. V gave up 3 bases and J gave up 6 bases; unmatched junction bases: 11. This CDR3 is built from 14 residues. CDR1 and CDR2 (germline): SQVTM, ANQGSEA. The chain's CDR3 is CSVEAASGGTEQYF. The CDR3 region has the DNA TGCAGCGTTGAGGCGGCTAGCGGAGGAACCGAGCAGTACTTC.

This clonotype was counted ten times or more. V and J are TRBV20-1 and TRBJ1-2; TRBD1 aligns across 9 bases. This CDR3 comprises 15 residues. From germline, CDR1 is DFQATT and CDR2 SNEGSKA (reference sequence). Unmatched junction bases numbered 5, after V lost 3 bases and J lost 0 bases. The CDR3 nucleotides are TGCAGTGCTAGGCTTCGGGACAGGGCTAACTATGGCTACACCTTC. It yields the protein CSARLRDRANYGYTF.

This clonotype appeared many times. This sequence joins TRBV10-3 and TRBJ1-1; D is ambiguous. The CDR3 is made up of 14 amino acids. Trimming shortened V by 4 bases and J by 2 bases, and 11 bases separated the two germline ends. Germline V gives CDR1 ENHRY, CDR2 SYGVKD. CDR3 bases: TGTGCCATCAGTGGGCAGGATCGAAACACTGAAGCTTTCTTT. Translating gives CAISGQDRNTEAFF.

This clonotype was found many times. The V call is TRBV7-9, the J call TRBJ1-1; 9 nucleotides align to TRBD1. The germline V gene encodes CDR1 SEHNR and CDR2 FQNEAQ (reference sequence). The CDR3 loop spans 13 amino acids. V shed 5 bases, J shed 6 bases, and the junction held 4 bases outside the gene matches. The DNA of the CDR3 is TGTGCCAGCAGCCAACAGGGGGCGGCTGAAGCTTTCTTT. Translation gives CASSQQGAAEAFF.

The gene calls are TRBV14 and TRBJ2-3; no clear D. Trimming pared 0 bases from V and 4 bases from J, leaving 8 bases between. Germline values: CDR1 SGHDN, CDR2 FVKESK. The CDR3 extends over 14 amino acids. Here the CDR3 DNA reads TGTGCCAGCAGCCAAGACAGAGGATCAGATACGCAGTATTTT. This encodes CASSQDRGSDTQYF.

This clonotype came up a few times. Written as DNA, the CDR3 is TGTGCCAGCTCACCAGGCTCTGGGAGGGCCGGTACGCAGTATTTT. Translating it yields CASSPGSGRAGTQYF. This chain links TRBV18 with TRBJ2-3, with TRBD2 matching 7 bases. The length of the CDR3 is 15 residues. Per germline, CDR1 KGHSH and CDR2 LQKENI. After removal of 2 bases from V and 8 bases from J, the junction contained 10 bases not matched to a gene.

This clonotype was seen repeatedly, ten times or more. This rearrangement joins TRBV20-1 to TRBJ2-1; maybe TRBD2 (6 bases). Germline-derived CDR1 and CDR2 are DFQATT and SNEGSKA (reference sequence). V was clipped by 1 base and J by 0 bases, with 7 bases between them. The CDR3 has 14 residues. The chain's CDR3 is CSARGRGSYNEQFF. The CDR3 DNA reads TGCAGTGCTAGAGGGCGGGGCTCCTACAATGAGCAGTTCTTC.

This rearrangement joins TRBV19 to TRBJ2-1; D remains ambiguous. Germline V lookup: CDR1 LNHDA, CDR2 SQIVND (reference sequence). The germline V and J ends were trimmed by 0 bases and 8 bases, with 14 bases remaining between them. The CDR3 runs 15 residues. CDR3 DNA: TGTGCCAGTAGTATAGAGGGGTCTCATGCGGATGAGCAGTTCTTC. It yields the protein CASSIEGSHADEQFF.

The chain employs TRBV20-1 and TRBJ1-6; D is undetermined. Germline V CDR1 and CDR2: DFQATT, SNEGSKA (reference sequence). The CDR3 covers 15 residues. Trimming pared 2 bases from V and 3 bases from J, leaving 11 bases between. The DNA of the CDR3 is TGCAGTGCTAGAACAGATACTTTCTATAATTCACCCCTCCACTTT. This translates into CSARTDTFYNSPLHF.

The table lists this clonotype with many counts. The chain uses TRBV3-1 and TRBJ1-6; D is possibly TRBD1 (5 bases). Trimming cost V 4 bases and J 9 bases, with 10 bases left between them. This CDR3 region has 13 residues. From germline, CDR1 is LGHDT and CDR2 YNNKEL (reference sequence). CDR3 amino acids: CASSLRQFSPLHF. DNA for the CDR3: TGTGCCAGCAGCCTTCGACAGTTTTCACCCCTCCACTTT. Using reference TRBV3-1 and TRBJ1-6 for the parts outside the CDR3, the full variable domain is DTAVSQTPKYLVTQMGNDKSIKCEQNLGHDTMYWYKQDSKKFLKIMFSYNNKELIINETVPNRFSPKSPDKAHLNLHINSLELGDSAVYFCASSLRQFSPLHFGNGTRLTVT.

The table lists this clonotype with many counts. The chain combines TRBV7-2 with TRBJ2-1; 8 bases map to TRBD1. The germline gives CDR1 SGHTA, CDR2 FQGNSA. The CDR3 runs 14 residues. J was trimmed by 10 bases and V by 4 bases; bases with no gene match: 9. CDR3: CASSYPGTGKEQFF. Here the CDR3 DNA reads TGTGCCAGCAGCTACCCCGGGACAGGAAAGGAGCAGTTCTTC.

The chain uses TRBV16 and TRBJ1-1; a weak D match, TRBD1 (5 bases). The germline V gene has CDR1 KGHSY and CDR2 FQNENV. Deletions cut 2 bases from V and 11 bases from J, with 12 bases between. This CDR3 spans 12 amino acids. CDR3 bases: TGTGCCAGCAGCCAAACTACCGGACACGCTTTCTTT. Translating gives CASSQTTGHAFF.

This clonotype appeared many times. This sequence joins TRBV27 and TRBJ2-5; 8 positions match TRBD2. This CDR3 spans 14 amino acids. Germline V gene lookup returns CDR1 MNHEY and CDR2 SMNVEV (reference sequence). V shed 6 bases, J shed 4 bases, and the junction held 7 bases outside the gene matches. The DNA of the CDR3 is TGTGCCAGCAGCCGGACTAGCCAGGGAGAGACCCAGTACTTC. Translating gives CASSRTSQGETQYF.

At least ten counts were recorded for this clonotype. The chain has TRBV6-2 or TRBV6-3 and TRBJ1-1, with D unclear. Germline CDR1 reads MNHEY; CDR2 reads SVGEGT. This CDR3 has 16 amino acids. Trimming pared 0 bases from V and 0 bases from J, leaving 11 bases between. The CDR3 here is CASSYSKARMNTEAFF. The DNA of the CDR3 is TGTGCCAGCAGTTACTCGAAGGCCAGGATGAACACTGAAGCTTTCTTT.

This clonotype was detected ten times or more. V and J are TRBV3-1 and TRBJ1-5, with D possibly matching TRBD1 (6 bases). CDR3 length: 16 residues. Germline CDR1 is LGHDT and CDR2 is YNNKEL (reference sequence). Between the trimmed V and J ends, which lost 5 bases and 0 bases, there was a span of 14 bases. The CDR3 bases are TGTGCCAGCAGCGCCTCTGGACAGTATAGCAATCAGCCCCAGCATTTT. Translated: CASSASGQYSNQPQHF. Full variable domain (remainder filled in from reference TRBV3-1 and TRBJ1-5): DTAVSQTPKYLVTQMGNDKSIKCEQNLGHDTMYWYKQDSKKFLKIMFSYNNKELIINETVPNRFSPKSPDKAHLNLHINSLELGDSAVYFCASSASGQYSNQPQHFGDGTRLSIL.

In its sample, this clonotype was seen many times. The V gene is TRBV24-1, the J gene TRBJ2-3; 8 bases agree with TRBD1. In germline, CDR1 is KGHDR, CDR2 SFDVKD. The V and J ends lost 3 bases and 6 bases, in that order; junction bases with no gene match: 7. The CDR3 has 15 residues. The CDR3 DNA sequence: TGTGCCACCAGTGATCGAGGACAGGGTACCGATACGCAGTATTTT. This translates into CATSDRGQGTDTQYF.

This clonotype was counted many times. The CDR3 sequence: CASSQPEESLAFF. Written as DNA, the CDR3 is TGTGCCAGCTCCCAACCAGAGGAATCGCTCGCTTTCTTT. The chain has TRBV18 and TRBJ1-1; the D is unclear. The CDR3 is made up of 13 amino acids. V shed 6 bases and J shed 11 bases, with 19 bases lying between them. In germline, CDR1 is KGHSH, CDR2 LQKENI.

This clonotype was seen many times. CDR3 bases: TGCAGCGTAAGTGTTGGCACTGAAGCTTTCTTT. Its protein product is CSVSVGTEAFF. This chain uses TRBV29-1 with TRBJ1-1; D not certain. CDR1 SQVTM and CDR2 ANQGSEA come from the germline V gene. The V end was cut by 6 bases, the J end by 4 bases, with 9 bases between. This CDR3 contains 11 residues.

The chain couples TRBV6-2 or TRBV6-3 to TRBJ2-2; D may correspond to TRBD1 or TRBD2 (6 bases each). The CDR3 covers 15 residues. Trimming pared 7 bases from V and 11 bases from J, leaving 23 bases between. Germline CDR1 and CDR2: MNHEY and SVGEGT. CDR3 sequence (DNA): TGTGCCAGCACCCGAGAGGGGGGCCGTGCCGCTGAGCTGTTTTTT. It is translated as CASTREGGRAAELFF.

This clonotype was counted at least ten times. The V and J genes are TRBV4-1 and TRBJ1-2; D ambiguous. V was shortened by 3 bases and J by 0 bases, with 11 bases between the two germline ends. This CDR3 is built from 15 residues. The germline gives CDR1 MGHRA, CDR2 YSYEKL. The CDR3 sequence: CASSQATVTNYGYTF. DNA for the CDR3: TGCGCCAGCAGCCAGGCGACGGTGACTAACTATGGCTACACCTTC.

This clonotype was seen ten or more times. The J gene is TRBJ2-3, the V gene TRBV12-3 or TRBV12-4; TRBD1 aligns across 8 bases. The CDR3 extends over 15 amino acids. The V segment lost 4 bases and the J segment 4 bases; nucleotides outside the gene matches: 7. The CDR3 reads CASSWTGFRPDTQYF. CDR3 DNA sequence: TGTGCCAGCAGTTGGACAGGGTTTAGACCAGATACGCAGTATTTT.

This clonotype was detected ten times or more. The junction departs from germline at one end; a sequencing error may be responsible. J is TRBJ2-6 and V is TRBV7-2; D gene ambiguous. The length of the CDR3 is 14 residues. Germline CDR1 reads SGHTA; CDR2 reads FQGNSA. Here the CDR3 DNA reads TGTGCCAGCAGCCCGAACTCTGGCGCCAACGTCCTGACTTTC. This translates into CASSPNSGANVLTF.

The genes are TRBV5-1 and TRBJ2-7; D unresolved. Germline loops: CDR1 SGHRS, CDR2 YFSETQ. The CDR3 contains 12 residues. The CDR3 loop reads CAKGTAPYEQYF. The DNA for the CDR3 is TGCGCTAAAGGTACAGCGCCTTACGAGCAGTACTTC.

This clonotype was seen many times. The chain joins TRBV10-3 to TRBJ2-2; 8 bases map to TRBD1. Per germline, CDR1 ENHRY and CDR2 SYGVKD. V was pared by 11 bases and J by 1 base, with 6 bases of the junction left unmatched. This CDR3 is 14 amino acids long. The CDR3 nucleotides read TGTGCCGGGGGAGACAGGGGGAACACCGGGGAGCTGTTTTTT. Protein: CAGGDRGNTGELFF.

Of note for this clonotype: A much bigger clone sits one base away, suggesting this may be a read error. This rearrangement joins TRBV5-5 to TRBJ1-6, with 7 bases fitting TRBD1. Germline V gene lookup returns CDR1 SGHKS and CDR2 YYEKEE (reference sequence). The CDR3 has 16 residues. CDR3 bases: TGTGCCAGCAGCGCATCAAGACAGGGTTTGTTGTCACCCCTCAACTTT. It encodes CASSASRQGLLSPLNF.